Included here is one T cell receptor (beta chain) sequence, with context. Sequenced by immunoSEQ multiplex PCR; TCRdb stores in-frame clones only, minus some. The table includes 80,000 to 100,000 clones, around 90% detected once. This entry belongs to a study of T cells after somatic rescue of genetic block. The CDR3 contains 13 residues. V shed 8 bases and J shed 1 base, with 12 bases lying between them. Germline CDR1 is LNHDA and CDR2 is SQIVND (reference sequence). Sequencing input: peripheral blood mononuclear cells (PBMCs). The genes are TRBV19 and TRBJ2-7, with a weak D call TRBD1 (6 bases). The TCR sequence derives from a woman under 30. The CDR3: CASSGDRSYEQYF. The CDR3 DNA follows: TGTGCCAGTTCCGGAGACAGGTCCTACGAGCAGTACTTC.